This is a list of T cell receptor beta chains from one sample in a study of CD8 T cells in Susac syndrome. TCRdb fed the immunoSEQ multiplex PCR reads into MiXCR, producing one record per CDR3 protein. The sample carries about 130,000 distinct CDR3 sequences, 90% to 95% recorded once. Sequencing was performed on CD4+ T cells from PBMCs. These receptors all come from a human donor in good health. CDR3s include the opening cysteine and the closing phenylalanine or tryptophan. A D gene is named only where the DNA matches it firmly. Clone sizes are given selectively: once, few, many, or a class where the clone is expanded.

d_gene | abundance | j_gene | v_gene | CDR3nt | CDR3aa
- | - | TRBJ2-1 | TRBV5-1 | TGCGCCAGCAGCTCCGACTTTTGGGGTTTTAATGAGCAGTTCTTC | CASSSDFWGFNEQFF
- | - | TRBJ1-1 | TRBV10-3 | TGTGCCATCAGTATGCAGGGAAACACTGAAGCTTTCTTT | CAISMQGNTEAFF
- | - | TRBJ2-5 | TRBV12-3/TRBV12-4 | TGTGCCAGCAGTTTAGCGGGGACGGACAGAGAGACCCAGTACTTC | CASSLAGTDRETQYF
- | - | TRBJ2-5 | TRBV7-2 | TGTGCCAGCAGCTCCACCTCCATGGAGACCCAGTACTTC | CASSSTSMETQYF
- | - | TRBJ1-5 | TRBV20-1 | TGCAGTGCTAGAGATCCGGGGGCCGCAAGGCAGCCCCAGCATTTT | CSARDPGAARQPQHF
TRBD2 | - | TRBJ2-1 | TRBV7-2 | TGTGCCAGCAGCCCTAAAGCGGGAGGATACAATGAGCAGTTCTTC | CASSPKAGGYNEQFF
- | - | TRBJ2-7 | TRBV27 | TGTGCCAGCAGTTTAGGTCCCGACTACGAGCAGTACTTC | CASSLGPDYEQYF
- | - | TRBJ1-1 | TRBV18 | TGTGCCAGCTCACCTGAAAGAGGGGGGCCGGTGACTGAAGCTTTCTTT | CASSPERGGPVTEAFF
TRBD1 | - | TRBJ2-7 | TRBV30 | TGTGCCTCGGAAAGGACAGGGGGATACGAGCAGTACTTC | CASERTGGYEQYF
TRBD2 | - | TRBJ2-7 | TRBV28 | TGTGCCAGCAGCCCAATTGGGGGTGGGACTACTGGCGAGCAGTACTTC | CASSPIGGGTTGEQYF
- | - | TRBJ1-2 | TRBV27 | TGTGCCAGCAGTTTCCAACCGACAGATCACTATGGCTACACCTTC | CASSFQPTDHYGYTF
- | once | TRBJ2-1 | TRBV20-1 | TGCAGTGCAATAAATGCGGGGAGCTCCTACAATGAGCAGTTCTTC | CSAINAGSSYNEQFF
- | - | TRBJ2-7 | TRBV28 | TGTGCCAGCAGCCACACTCACAGCGTCTACGAGCAGTACTTC | CASSHTHSVYEQYF
TRBD1 | - | TRBJ2-3 | TRBV28 | TGTGCCAGCAGTCGCTGGACAGGGGACACAGATACGCAGTATTTT | CASSRWTGDTDTQYF
- | - | TRBJ2-7 | TRBV30 | TGTGCCTGGAGTACTTTCGCGGGGAGCTCCTACGAGCAGTACTTC | CAWSTFAGSSYEQYF
TRBD1 | - | TRBJ2-3 | TRBV7-2 | TGTGCCAGCAGACGGACAGGGGGACTGGTAGATACGCAGTATTTT | CASRRTGGLVDTQYF
- | - | TRBJ2-3 | TRBV3-1 | TGTGCCAGCAGCCAAGAGGGGTATACGCAGTATTTT | CASSQEGYTQYF
- | - | TRBJ2-1 | TRBV15 | TGTGCCACCAGCAAGGGGCTAGCCTACAATGAGCAGTTCTTC | CATSKGLAYNEQFF
TRBD1 | - | TRBJ1-5 | TRBV12-3/TRBV12-4 | TGTGCCAGCAGCAAACAGGGGGCTCCTCAGCCCCAGCATTTT | CASSKQGAPQPQHF
- | - | TRBJ1-3 | TRBV15 | TGTGCCACCAGCAGAGATCGAGAAGTCTCTGGAAACACCATATATTTT | CATSRDREVSGNTIYF
- | - | TRBJ1-2 | TRBV2 | TGTGCCAGCAGTGCCTGGGGACGAATTTCTTATGGCTACACCTTC | CASSAWGRISYGYTF
TRBD1 | once | TRBJ2-7 | TRBV2 | TGTGCCAGCAGGCCCCCCGGGACAGACTACGAGCAGTACTTC | CASRPPGTDYEQYF
- | - | TRBJ2-3 | TRBV29-1 | TGCAGCGCGGAGGGGGGAGGGCGCAGCACAGATACGCAGTATTTT | CSAEGGGRSTDTQYF
- | - | TRBJ1-5 | TRBV29-1 | TGCAGCGTTGTACAGGGAATAAATCAGCCCCAGCATTTT | CSVVQGINQPQHF
TRBD1 | - | TRBJ2-5 | TRBV10-2 | TGCGCCAGCAGGAGGGGGCTGGGGGAAGAGACCCAGTACTTC | CASRRGLGEETQYF
- | once | TRBJ2-7 | TRBV4-1 | TGCGCCAGCAGCCCCGCCCGGGGGATCGTATACGAGCAGTACTTC | CASSPARGIVYEQYF
- | - | TRBJ1-5 | TRBV20-1 | TGCAGTGCTAGAGCGGAGGGACATTATAGCAATCAGCCCCAGCATTTT | CSARAEGHYSNQPQHF
TRBD1 | - | TRBJ1-2 | TRBV7-9 | TGTGCCAGCAGCCCGCCCTCCGGCCAGGGGGTAGGTGGCTACACCTTC | CASSPPSGQGVGGYTF
- | once | TRBJ1-1 | TRBV12-3/TRBV12-4 | TGTGCCAGCACCTGGGGGGCGGCAGGGGAGACTGAAGCTTTCTTT | CASTWGAAGETEAFF
- | - | TRBJ2-7 | TRBV6-6 | TGTGCCAGCAGTTACGGAAGTCAGGGTGTGTCCTACGAGCAGTACTTC | CASSYGSQGVSYEQYF
TRBD1 | - | TRBJ1-2 | TRBV5-1 | TGCGCCAGCACCCAGGACAGGGGTGGTGGCTACACCTTC | CASTQDRGGGYTF
- | once | TRBJ1-2 | TRBV7-2 | TGTGCCAGCAGCCTAGACAGGCTGTATGGCTACACCTTC | CASSLDRLYGYTF
- | once | TRBJ2-7 | TRBV20-1 | TGCAGTGCTAGCGGGGCAGCCTACGAGCAGTACTTC | CSASGAAYEQYF
- | - | TRBJ2-5 | TRBV2 | TGTGCCAGCACCTTAGGTCGGTCCTCCCAGGAGACCCAGTACTTC | CASTLGRSSQETQYF